The entry that follows covers one T cell receptor beta chain sequence. A Seattle source enrolled patients during active infection and followed them longitudinally. Original processing notes: The authors estimated nucleated cell counts from reference gene primer amplification. The table came from immunoSEQ multiplex PCR; TCRdb's copy has only in-frame clones and leaves some out. For V, J and clone size, that table is used; D and trimming come from the DNA. The sample holds some 150,000 clones, roughly 88% seen once. The data are from a study of blood T cell repertoires in COVID-19. Study-wide context: COVID-19 samples collected from the United States, Italy and Spain covered acute and convalescent phases. The cDNA or gDNA used as material had been derived from T cells, B-cell-depleted T cells, or PBMCs.

V was shortened by 4 bases and J by 6 bases, with 11 bases between the two germline ends. Germline CDR1 and CDR2: SGDLS and YYNGEE. The CDR3 is made up of 13 amino acids. The sequence came from a man between 60 and 75 years old with COVID-19, enrolled during active disease. Sequencing input: peripheral blood. This chain uses TRBV9 with TRBJ2-4; D uncertain. CDR3 residues: CASSPPRRNIQYF. The CDR3 DNA reads TGTGCCAGCAGCCCTCCCCGGAGAAACATTCAGTACTTC.